Following are 9 T cell receptor beta chains from one sample sequenced in a study of T cell changes during pregnancy in multiple sclerosis. The protocol was immunoSEQ multiplex PCR, while the TCRdb copy is restricted to in-frame clones and leaves out a portion. The table includes over 55,000 clones, about 92% detected once. Sample: CD8+ T cells from peripheral blood mononuclear cells, taken in the third trimester of pregnancy. All receptors come from a female donor in good health, enrolled as a control in a pregnancy study.

This clone was seen only a few times. V is TRBV7-8 and J is TRBJ2-7; the D is unclear. Germline V gene lookup returns CDR1 SGHVS and CDR2 FQNEAQ. V was cut by 3 bases and J by 3 bases, with 6 bases left in between. The CDR3 has 12 residues. The CDR3: CASSLSDYEQYF. The CDR3 coding sequence is TGTGCCAGCAGCTTGAGTGACTACGAGCAGTACTTC.

V is TRBV2 and J is TRBJ2-7; no firm D call. This CDR3 region has 15 residues. Trimming pared 4 bases from V and 3 bases from J, leaving 16 bases between. Germline V gene data show CDR1 as SNHLY and CDR2 as FYNNEI. CDR3 region: CASSVVLTVNYEQYF. Written as DNA, the CDR3 is TGTGCCAGCAGTGTGGTCCTAACGGTTAACTACGAGCAGTACTTC.

DNA for the CDR3: TGTGCCAGCAGCTTGTTCGGGGGAACTGGAAACACCATATATTTT. As protein: CASSLFGGTGNTIYF. The V call is TRBV5-4, the J call TRBJ1-3, with a tentative D call TRBD1 (5 bases). The germline V gene has CDR1 SGHNT and CDR2 YYREEE (reference sequence). V dropped 1 base and J dropped 2 bases, with 10 bases sitting between them. This CDR3 has 15 amino acids.

The V and J genes are TRBV27 and TRBJ2-1, with TRBD1 as a possible D gene (6 bases). V was clipped by 1 base and J by 10 bases, with 8 bases between them. CDR3 length: 12 amino acids. CDR1 is MNHEY and CDR2 is SMNVEV in the germline V gene (reference sequence). The CDR3 loop is CASSLYREEQFF. The CDR3 DNA is TGTGCCAGCAGTTTATACAGGGAAGAGCAGTTCTTC.

The V and J genes are TRBV19 and TRBJ2-6; no firm D call. Germline values: CDR1 LNHDA, CDR2 SQIVND (reference sequence). V lost 3 bases to trimming and J lost 0 bases, with 15 bases between them. CDR3 length: 18 residues. The CDR3 bases are TGTGCCAGTAGTATGGTTCCAGCGATAAGCTCTGGGGCCAACGTCCTGACTTTC. This encodes CASSMVPAISSGANVLTF.

The V gene is TRBV27, the J gene TRBJ2-7; D gene unclear. The V gene lost 5 bases and the J gene lost 0 bases, with 11 bases spanning the gap. Germline values: CDR1 MNHEY, CDR2 SMNVEV (reference sequence). This CDR3 comprises 14 residues. In nucleotides, the CDR3 is TGTGCCAGCAGTCCTACCCTCATCTCCTACGAGCAGTACTTC. Encoded protein: CASSPTLISYEQYF.

In DNA, the CDR3 is TGTGCCAGCAGTGAAGCGGGGACAGGGAAGGGCGAGCAGTACTTC. Amino acids: CASSEAGTGKGEQYF. The rearrangement uses TRBV2 and TRBJ2-7; 9 bases agree with TRBD1. CDR3 length equals 15 residues. Losses at the gene ends were 0 bases for V and 6 bases for J; bases not matched to a gene: 6. Per the germline V gene, CDR1 is SNHLY and CDR2 is FYNNEI. Filled out from reference TRBV2 and TRBJ2-7, the complete variable domain reads EPEVTQTPSHQVTQMGQEVILRCVPISNHLYFYWYRQILGQKVEFLVSFYNNEISEKSEIFDDQFSVERPDGSNFTLKIRSTKLEDSAMYFCASSEAGTGKGEQYFGPGTRLTVT.

The J gene is TRBJ2-3, the V gene TRBV7-3; weak D call: TRBD2 (5 bases). The CDR3 has 15 amino acids. V lost 2 bases to trimming and J lost 2 bases, with 11 bases between them. Germline CDR1 is SGHTA and CDR2 is FQGTGA. The CDR3 protein is CASSLSAGLTDTQYF. In DNA form, the CDR3 reads TGTGCCAGCAGCTTATCGGCGGGTCTCACAGATACGCAGTATTTT. The whole variable domain, remainder taken from reference TRBV7-3 and TRBJ2-3, is GAGVSQTPSNKVTEKGKYVELRCDPISGHTALYWYRQSLGQGPEFLIYFQGTGAADDSGLPNDRFFAVRPEGSVSTLKIQRTERGDSAVYLCASSLSAGLTDTQYFGPGTRLTVL.

The V call is TRBV9, the J call TRBJ2-1, with 8 bases aligning to TRBD2. This CDR3 contains 16 residues. J was trimmed by 4 bases and V by 0 bases; bases with no gene match: 6. Germline loops: CDR1 SGDLS, CDR2 YYNGEE. The CDR3 region has the DNA TGTGCCAGCAGCGTAGTTGGCGGGGGGCTTTACAATGAGCAGTTCTTC. Its translation: CASSVVGGGLYNEQFF.